This entry lists 7 T cell receptor beta chains sequenced from one sample in a study of blood T cells in healthy people across ages. Combining a sample-barcoded 5' primer with a J-beta primer mix, a second PCR ran for 7 to 11 cycles. TCRdb independently ran MiXCR on the 5' RACE reads; one entry per CDR3 protein. The sample comprises around 1,500,000 distinct CDR3 sequences, 28% of which are singletons, and less than 9.5% rests with the top ten. The sequenced sample consisted of blood. Every receptor here comes from a woman between 25 and 40 years old in good health.

V and J are TRBV11-3 and TRBJ2-1, with 7 bases identical to TRBD2. CDR1 and CDR2 from the germline V gene are SGHNT and YENEEA. V dropped 6 bases and J dropped 5; count of bases not matched to a gene: 10. The CDR3 loop spans 15 amino acids. CDR3 in amino acids: CASSHTGTKNNEQFF. For the CDR3, the DNA is TGTGCCAGCAGTCACACCGGGACTAAAAACAATGAGCAGTTCTTC. The full variable domain, with the rest looked up from reference TRBV11-3 and TRBJ2-1, is EAGVVQSPRYKIIEKKQPVAFWCNPISGHNTLYWYLQNLGQGPELLIRYENEEAVDDSQLPKDRFSAERLKGVDSTLKIQPAELGDSAVYLCASSHTGTKNNEQFFGPGTRLTVL.

The rearrangement uses TRBV29-1 and TRBJ2-5; D is unclear. The CDR3 extends over 12 amino acids. Trimming shortened V by 2 bases and J by 7 bases, and 11 bases separated the two germline ends. Germline V gives CDR1 SQVTM, CDR2 ANQGSEA. In DNA form, the CDR3 reads TGCAGCGTTGAAAGGCAGCTAGGGACCCAGTACTTC. As protein: CSVERQLGTQYF.

The chain combines TRBV7-9 with TRBJ1-1; no definite D call. The V end was cut by 4 bases, the J end by 0 bases, with 6 bases between. The CDR3 spans 13 residues. Germline assignment: CDR1 SEHNR and CDR2 FQNEAQ (reference sequence). This CDR3 is CASSYQMNTEAFF. The DNA of the CDR3 is TGTGCCAGCAGCTATCAGATGAACACTGAAGCTTTCTTT.

This chain links TRBV4-3 with TRBJ2-7; 7 bases fit TRBD2. The V and J ends lost 11 bases and 4 bases, in that order; junction bases with no gene match: 14. This CDR3 comprises 14 residues. Germline V lookup: CDR1 LGHNA, CDR2 YSLEER. As DNA, the CDR3 is TGCGCCGGACTATGGGGGGGAGGGGAGTACGAGCAGTACTTC. It translates to CAGLWGGGEYEQYF.

This clonotype was detected only a few times. The chain links TRBV7-2 to TRBJ1-2; tentative D call: TRBD1 (6 bases). The CDR3 has 15 residues. The V and J ends lost 3 bases and 0 bases respectively, with 11 bases between them. Germline CDR1 SGHTA, CDR2 FQGNSA. CDR3 region: CASSLGTLANYGYTF. The CDR3 nucleotides are TGTGCCAGCAGCTTGGGGACACTAGCTAACTATGGCTACACCTTC.

This clonotype has more than one count but fewer than ten. At one end, the junction sequence differs from germline, possibly due to a read error. This chain joins TRBV12-3 or TRBV12-4 and TRBJ2-1, with D perhaps TRBD1 or TRBD2 (5 bases each). The J call is uncertain, as TRBJ2-7 better fits the DNA end. The CDR3 has 13 residues. CDR3 protein: CASSLVRDGEQYF. In DNA form, the CDR3 reads TGTGCCAGCAGCTTAGTGAGGGACGGCGAGCAGTACTTC.

The rearrangement uses TRBV6-5 and TRBJ1-6; no definite D call. The CDR3 spans 15 residues. V shed 7 bases and J shed 0 bases, with 10 bases lying between them. The germline V gene encodes CDR1 MNHEY and CDR2 SVGAGI. This CDR3 reads CASTVRSSYNSPLHF. The CDR3 DNA is TGTGCCAGCACTGTAAGGAGCTCCTATAATTCACCCCTCCACTTT.